These T cell receptor beta chains were read from a single sample in a study of identical twins. One entry per CDR3 protein results from TCRdb running MiXCR on the 5' RACE reads. The sample records about 810,000 distinct CDR3 sequences, around an eighth being singletons. These sequences were also reported in another study, on yellow fever vaccine responses in identical twins.

The sample consisted of PBMCs. Receptors originate from a woman between 18 and 29 years old in good health. Both conserved end residues are part of each CDR3. D genes are given only for firm matches. Size is omitted from some rows. Given values are once, few, many or a class for expanded clones.

d_gene: TRBD2
abundance: -
j_gene: TRBJ2-5
v_gene: TRBV3-1
len: 16
CDR3nt: TGTGCCAGCAGCCAAGATCCGGCTAGCGGTTGGGAGACCCAGTACTTC
CDR3aa: CASSQDPASGWETQYF

d_gene: -
abundance: many
j_gene: TRBJ2-2
v_gene: TRBV7-2
len: 14
CDR3nt: TGCGCCAGCAGCTTGAGTGGGGCCACCGGGGAGCTGTTTTTT
CDR3aa: CASSLSGATGELFF

d_gene: TRBD1
abundance: few
j_gene: TRBJ2-2
v_gene: TRBV12-3/TRBV12-4
len: 14
CDR3nt: TGTGCCAGCACCCCGGACAGGGTGGCCGGGGAGCTGTTTTTT
CDR3aa: CASTPDRVAGELFF

d_gene: -
abundance: -
j_gene: TRBJ1-2
v_gene: TRBV29-1
len: 15
CDR3nt: TGCAGCGCCCGCCCCGGCGCGGGACGAGACGAGGGCTACACCTTC
CDR3aa: CSARPGAGRDEGYTF

d_gene: TRBD1
abundance: many
j_gene: TRBJ1-1
v_gene: TRBV28
len: 16
CDR3nt: TGTGCCAGCAGTTTAGGGACAGGGGGCATGAACACTGAAGCTTTCTTT
CDR3aa: CASSLGTGGMNTEAFF

d_gene: -
abundance: few
j_gene: TRBJ2-7
v_gene: TRBV28
len: 12
CDR3nt: TGTGCCAGCAGTTTTGATACATACGAGCAGTACTTC
CDR3aa: CASSFDTYEQYF

d_gene: TRBD2
abundance: -
j_gene: TRBJ2-5
v_gene: TRBV4-1
len: 17
CDR3nt: TGCGCCAGCAGCCAAGGGTCCAGCGGGAGGTGGGAAGAGACCCAGTACTTC
CDR3aa: CASSQGSSGRWEETQYF

d_gene: -
abundance: -
j_gene: TRBJ2-5
v_gene: TRBV4-1
len: 14
CDR3nt: TGCGCCAGCAGCCAGGAAAACTACCAAGAGACCCAGTACTTC
CDR3aa: CASSQENYQETQYF

d_gene: TRBD2
abundance: -
j_gene: TRBJ2-3
v_gene: TRBV5-1
len: 17
CDR3nt: TGCGCCAGCAGCTTGGAGGGGACTAGCGGGAGGGCAGATACGCAGTATTTT
CDR3aa: CASSLEGTSGRADTQYF

d_gene: -
abundance: many
j_gene: TRBJ2-3
v_gene: TRBV9
len: 17
CDR3nt: TGTGCCAGCAGCGTAGGGATCGGGGGTCCCCCCACAGATACGCAGTATTTT
CDR3aa: CASSVGIGGPPTDTQYF

d_gene: TRBD1
abundance: -
j_gene: TRBJ2-7
v_gene: TRBV28
len: 16
CDR3nt: TGTGCCAGCAGTGTCCAGGGGGACCTCCTTTCCTACGAGCAGTACTTC
CDR3aa: CASSVQGDLLSYEQYF

d_gene: TRBD1
abundance: -
j_gene: TRBJ1-2
v_gene: TRBV7-9
len: 16
CDR3nt: TGTGCCAGCAGCGCGCAGCCGGGACAGATTGTCTATGGCTACACCTTC
CDR3aa: CASSAQPGQIVYGYTF

d_gene: TRBD1
abundance: few
j_gene: TRBJ2-5
v_gene: TRBV12-3/TRBV12-4
len: 16
CDR3nt: TGTGCCAGCAGACATCAGGGGGCCCTTCCGACAGAGACCCAGTACTTC
CDR3aa: CASRHQGALPTETQYF

d_gene: -
abundance: few
j_gene: TRBJ1-1
v_gene: TRBV11-2
len: 12
CDR3nt: TGTGCCAGCAGCTTAGACAGGACCCGAGCTTTCTTT
CDR3aa: CASSLDRTRAFF

d_gene: TRBD2
abundance: few
j_gene: TRBJ2-2
v_gene: TRBV27
len: 22
CDR3nt: TGTGCCAGCAGTTCCCGGGGACGGACGACTAGCGGGAGCCTCCCGAACACCGGGGAGCTGTTTTTT
CDR3aa: CASSSRGRTTSGSLPNTGELFF

d_gene: -
abundance: few
j_gene: TRBJ2-3
v_gene: TRBV20-1
len: 15
CDR3nt: TGCAGTGCTAGAGATTTGACCTACAGCACAGATACGCAGTATTTT
CDR3aa: CSARDLTYSTDTQYF

d_gene: -
abundance: few
j_gene: TRBJ2-1
v_gene: TRBV29-1
len: 15
CDR3nt: TGCAGCGTTGACGAGGGGCGATTGGTGGGCAATGAGCAGTTCTTC
CDR3aa: CSVDEGRLVGNEQFF

d_gene: TRBD2
abundance: many
j_gene: TRBJ2-3
v_gene: TRBV12-3/TRBV12-4
len: 17
CDR3nt: TGTGCCAGCAGTTCCGGGACTAGCGGGATTAGCACAGATACGCAGTATTTT
CDR3aa: CASSSGTSGISTDTQYF

d_gene: TRBD1
abundance: few
j_gene: TRBJ2-3
v_gene: TRBV19
len: 16
CDR3nt: TGTGCCAGTAGTATCTATGGGACAGGGGAGTCAGATACGCAGTATTTT
CDR3aa: CASSIYGTGESDTQYF

d_gene: TRBD2
abundance: -
j_gene: TRBJ2-1
v_gene: TRBV20-1
len: 16
CDR3nt: TGCAGTGCTAGAGATCGTGGGCGGGGGGGAATAAATGAGCAGTTCTTC
CDR3aa: CSARDRGRGGINEQFF

d_gene: -
abundance: -
j_gene: TRBJ1-5
v_gene: TRBV7-8
len: 18
CDR3nt: TGTGCCAGCAGCTTCCAGGGTGGCGCAGAGCCCCTCAATCAGCCCCAGCATTTT
CDR3aa: CASSFQGGAEPLNQPQHF

d_gene: -
abundance: few
j_gene: TRBJ2-3
v_gene: TRBV12-3/TRBV12-4
len: 13
CDR3nt: TGTGCCAGCAGGAACCCCGGGACGCCGGAGTGGTATTTT
CDR3aa: CASRNPGTPEWYF

d_gene: -
abundance: many
j_gene: TRBJ1-1
v_gene: TRBV24-1
len: 12
CDR3nt: TGTGCCACCAGTGATCCTAACACTGAAGCTTTCTTT
CDR3aa: CATSDPNTEAFF

d_gene: -
abundance: few
j_gene: TRBJ1-1
v_gene: TRBV18
len: 15
CDR3nt: TGTGCCAGCTCACCATCGGGGGGGTTGAACACTGAAGCTTTCTTT
CDR3aa: CASSPSGGLNTEAFF

d_gene: -
abundance: many
j_gene: TRBJ2-1
v_gene: TRBV4-2
len: 17
CDR3nt: TGTGCCAGCAGCCAATTCGACCTAGCCAGCTCCTACAATGAGCAGTTCTTC
CDR3aa: CASSQFDLASSYNEQFF

d_gene: TRBD2
abundance: -
j_gene: TRBJ2-3
v_gene: TRBV7-6
len: 14
CDR3nt: TGTGCCGCCGCCGGGGGCGGGGGGACAGATACGCAGTATTTT
CDR3aa: CAAAGGGGTDTQYF

d_gene: -
abundance: few
j_gene: TRBJ2-7
v_gene: TRBV7-9
len: 14
CDR3nt: TGTGCCAGCAGCTTAGGGGGTGTAAGGAACGAGCAGTACTTC
CDR3aa: CASSLGGVRNEQYF

d_gene: TRBD1
abundance: many
j_gene: TRBJ1-2
v_gene: TRBV9
len: 15
CDR3nt: TGTGCCAGCAGCGACGGGACAGCAGCTAACTATGGCTACACCTTC
CDR3aa: CASSDGTAANYGYTF

d_gene: TRBD1
abundance: -
j_gene: TRBJ2-2
v_gene: TRBV6-1
len: 16
CDR3nt: TGTGCCAGCAGTGGTCGACAGGGTGGAATAACCGGGGAGCTGTTTTTT
CDR3aa: CASSGRQGGITGELFF

d_gene: -
abundance: -
j_gene: TRBJ2-1
v_gene: TRBV27
len: 16
CDR3nt: TGTGCCAGCAGTTTAACGGAGGGGGGCTCCTACAATGAGCAGTTCTTC
CDR3aa: CASSLTEGGSYNEQFF

d_gene: TRBD2
abundance: -
j_gene: TRBJ2-3
v_gene: TRBV12-3/TRBV12-4
len: 16
CDR3nt: TGTGCCAGCAGTTGGTTTGGGACTAGCAATACAGATACGCAGTATTTT
CDR3aa: CASSWFGTSNTDTQYF

d_gene: TRBD2
abundance: many
j_gene: TRBJ2-7
v_gene: TRBV7-9
len: 15
CDR3nt: TGTGCCAGCAGCCAGTCTAGCGGGAGCTCATACGAGCAGTACTTC
CDR3aa: CASSQSSGSSYEQYF

d_gene: -
abundance: -
j_gene: TRBJ2-2
v_gene: TRBV7-6
len: 15
CDR3nt: TGTGCCAGCAGCCCCCGCCCGCGTGAGGCCGGGGAGCTGTTTTTT
CDR3aa: CASSPRPREAGELFF

d_gene: -
abundance: -
j_gene: TRBJ2-7
v_gene: TRBV7-9
len: 12
CDR3nt: TGTGCCAGCAGCTTACCCAACAGCGAGCAGTACTTC
CDR3aa: CASSLPNSEQYF

d_gene: -
abundance: -
j_gene: TRBJ1-1
v_gene: TRBV6-5
len: 14
CDR3nt: TGTGCCAGCAGTTACAAGGGGTTTGACACTGAAGCTTTCTTT
CDR3aa: CASSYKGFDTEAFF

d_gene: -
abundance: -
j_gene: TRBJ1-2
v_gene: TRBV21-1
len: 16
CDR3nt: TGTGCCAGCAGCCCCGAAGACAGGGCTTGCCCCTATGGCTACACCTTC
CDR3aa: CASSPEDRACPYGYTF

d_gene: TRBD1
abundance: -
j_gene: TRBJ2-1
v_gene: TRBV20-1
len: 15
CDR3nt: TGCAGTGCTAGAGAGGCCGGGACAGGGGTCAATGAGCAGTTCTTC
CDR3aa: CSAREAGTGVNEQFF

d_gene: -
abundance: many
j_gene: TRBJ2-5
v_gene: TRBV4-1
len: 15
CDR3nt: TGCGCCAGCAGCCAAGAATGGGGGGCGTCGGAGACCCAGTACTTC
CDR3aa: CASSQEWGASETQYF

d_gene: TRBD2
abundance: -
j_gene: TRBJ2-3
v_gene: TRBV7-3
len: 16
CDR3nt: TGTGCCAGCAGCACAGGACTAGCGGGGTACACAGATACGCAGTATTTT
CDR3aa: CASSTGLAGYTDTQYF

d_gene: TRBD2
abundance: once
j_gene: TRBJ2-3
v_gene: TRBV6-5
len: 18
CDR3nt: TGTGCCAGCAGTTACTCCGCTAGCGGGAGGGCGAGCACAGATACGCAGTATTTT
CDR3aa: CASSYSASGRASTDTQYF

d_gene: -
abundance: few
j_gene: TRBJ1-1
v_gene: TRBV5-5
len: 15
CDR3nt: TGTGCCAGCAGCTTGGCTTTCCCTAAAATCACTGAAGCTTTCTTT
CDR3aa: CASSLAFPKITEAFF